The subject of this entry is one TCR beta chain. The junction shows a germline mismatch at one end, possibly a read error. This entry is derived from a study of blood T cells in healthy people across ages. A second PCR, run for roughly 7 to 11 cycles, used a sample-barcoded 5' primer plus a J-beta primer mix. MiXCR was run by TCRdb on the 5' RACE reads, yielding one entry per CDR3 protein. The repertoire holds 1.5 million to 2 million distinct CDR3 sequences, with about 30% as singletons. The CDR3 is 16 residues long. Germline loops: CDR1 LGHNA, CDR2 YSLEER. The sample taken for sequencing was blood. The chain has TRBV4-3 and TRBJ1-3, with D tentatively TRBD1 (6 bases). The TCR originated in a woman in her twenties or thirties in good health. CDR3 DNA sequence: TGCGCCAGCAGCCAAGATATAGGGAGGGGGGGAAACACCAGATATTTT. Protein: CASSQDIGRGGNTRYF.